Listed here is a single T cell receptor (beta chain). The antigen remains unidentified. Sequencing was performed with immunoSEQ multiplex PCR; in TCRdb, only in-frame clones are kept and a portion is missing. The sample shows approximately 89,000 clones, roughly 90% of them seen only once. The source of the sample is a study of T cell responses to AZD1222 COVID-19 vaccine. The study, taken as a whole, reports: The donors showed a predominance of white British ancestry and of females, with possible underestimation of clonal diversity. Spike was spanned by vaccine-associated CD4 TCRs, which were dominant at 160-218 and 743-854. It was only a handful of AZD1222 recipients who were seropositive at baseline.

The CDR3 length is 15 residues. The genes are TRBV21-1 and TRBJ1-5. TRBV21-1 is assigned pseudogene status. Sequencing was performed on peripheral blood, taken on day 0 of AZD1222 vaccination. The clonotype comes from an adult in good health. CDR3 residues: CASSKARVLGQPQHF. Written as DNA, the CDR3 is TGTGCCAGCAGCAAAGCCCGGGTATTGGGTCAGCCCCAGCATTTT.